The entry below describes one T cell receptor (beta chain). V shed 7 bases and J shed 0 bases, with 9 bases lying between them. The CDR3 loop spans 13 amino acids. The germline gives CDR1 MNHEY, CDR2 SMNVEV (reference sequence). Assay: immunoSEQ multiplex PCR; the TCRdb copy retains only in-frame clones and omits some. Here the sample spans 270,000 or so clones, around 82% being singletons. This study enrolled people aged roughly 18 to 90 from about two dozen US geographic areas. This sample was included in a study of blood T cell repertoires in COVID-19. Study at large: The cDNA or gDNA used as material had been derived from T cells, B-cell-depleted T cells, or PBMCs.

Sequencing input: PBMCs or T cells enriched from blood (not recorded which). The chain employs TRBV27 and TRBJ2-5, with no clear D. The source is a man aged 45 to 65 who had recovered from COVID-19. CDR3 protein: CASTSANQETQYF. The CDR3 DNA sequence: TGTGCCAGCACAAGCGCCAACCAAGAGACCCAGTACTTC.